These 7 T cell receptor beta chains were all obtained from the same sample, sequenced in a study of siplizumab effects on memory and regulatory T cells. Cells that made up the mixed lymphocyte reaction were cocultured at 37°C for over five days. Antigens for these TCRs are unknown. Assay used: immunoSEQ multiplex PCR; TCRdb lists only in-frame clones, some missing. The profile shows approximately 5,000 clones, 45% to 50% of them singletons. Sequenced material: CFSE-low (dividing) CD8+ T cells sorted from an allogeneic mixed lymphocyte reaction. These receptors originate from a human donor in good health; the cells came from an allogeneic mixed lymphocyte reaction. Some clones in this sample may be carry-over from other donors' samples.

In its sample, this clone was seen a few times. The chain is built from TRBV5-5 and TRBJ2-5; tentative D call: TRBD1 (5 bases). Trimming pared 0 bases from V and 1 base from J, leaving 13 bases between. CDR3 length: 16 residues. The germline CDR1 and CDR2 sequences are SGHKS and YYEKEE (reference sequence). The CDR3 DNA reads TGTGCCAGCAGCTTGGAGGTACAGGTCTCCCAAGAGACCCAGTACTTC. This sequence encodes CASSLEVQVSQETQYF.

The chain joins TRBV15 to TRBJ2-3; 9 nucleotides match TRBD1. CDR1 is LNHNV, CDR2 YYDKDF, per germline (reference sequence). V lost 0 bases, J lost 6 bases, and 10 bases stayed unmatched. The CDR3 contains 17 residues. The CDR3 region is CATSRDKDRGLLDTQYF. CDR3 bases: TGTGCCACCAGCAGAGACAAGGACAGGGGTTTATTGGATACGCAGTATTTT.

The V and J genes are TRBV9 and TRBJ1-2, with 7 bases fitting TRBD1. This CDR3 has 15 amino acids. V lost 0 bases and J lost 4; bases outside the gene matches: 6. The germline V gene has CDR1 SGDLS and CDR2 YYNGEE. Written as DNA, the CDR3 is TGTGCCAGCAGCGTAGGAGTACAGGGGACCTATGGCTACACCTTC. It specifies CASSVGVQGTYGYTF.

The rearrangement uses TRBV29-1 and TRBJ1-6; 7 bases are a match to TRBD1. Germline CDR1 reads SQVTM; CDR2 reads ANQGSEA. After removal of 4 bases from V and 10 bases from J, the junction contained 4 bases not matched to a gene. The CDR3 has 12 residues. The CDR3, as DNA: TGCAGCGTTGGACAGGGAGACTCACCCCTCCACTTT. It yields the protein CSVGQGDSPLHF.

The chain joins TRBV30 to TRBJ1-3; no clear D gene. The CDR3 runs to 13 residues. Germline CDR1 is GTSNPN and CDR2 is SVGIG (reference sequence). V lost 5 bases and J lost 3, with 11 bases in between. The CDR3 DNA sequence: TGTGCCTGGGGATCCCTTAGTGGAAACACCATATATTTT. The encoded protein is CAWGSLSGNTIYF.

The chain recombines TRBV5-1 with TRBJ2-2, with D hard to call. In germline, CDR1 is SGHRS, CDR2 YFSETQ. The CDR3 sequence is 14 residues long. V shed 0 bases and J shed 6 bases, with 9 bases lying between them. This chain's CDR3 is CASSLGQGSGELFF. CDR3 nucleotides: TGCGCCAGCAGCTTGGGACAAGGGTCCGGGGAGCTGTTTTTT.

V usage is TRBV19 and J usage is TRBJ2-2, with D hard to call. The germline gives CDR1 LNHDA, CDR2 SQIVND (reference sequence). Trimming cost V 5 bases and J 0 bases, with 13 bases left between them. The CDR3 covers 16 residues. The CDR3 loop reads CASSPLRQTNTGELFF. CDR3 nucleotide sequence: TGTGCCAGTAGTCCCCTGCGGCAAACGAACACCGGGGAGCTGTTTTTT.